A single sample is the source of the 10 T cell receptor beta chains below, sequenced in a study of shared clonotypes between healthy human individuals. Naivety among CD8 cells was defined by CD45RO negativity and positive CCR7 selection, thereby excluding terminally differentiated effector memory CD45RA+ cells. The repertoire was sequenced with immunoSEQ multiplex PCR; TCRdb's copy has only in-frame clones and lacks some. The sample records around 1.9 million clones, 85% to 95% being singletons. The sample consisted of naive CD8+ T cells from PBMCs. Source of these receptors: a man younger than 35 in good health. Some clones in this sample may be carry-over from other donors' samples.

This clone showed up just once. The chain combines TRBV27 with TRBJ2-7; D could derive from TRBD1 or TRBD2 (5 bases each). The V end lost 3 bases, the J end lost 1 base, and 13 bases lay between the germline ends. The germline V gene has CDR1 MNHEY and CDR2 SMNVEV (reference sequence). This CDR3 is built from 15 residues. This CDR3 reads CASSFQRGVSYEQYF. The CDR3 DNA is TGTGCCAGCAGTTTTCAACGGGGCGTATCCTACGAGCAGTACTTC.

The chain recombines TRBV5-1 with TRBJ2-7; 8 bases are shared with TRBD2. V shed 2 bases and J 1 base; nucleotides not matched to a gene: 5. Germline CDR1 and CDR2: SGHRS and YFSETQ. The CDR3 is 15 residues long. The CDR3 sequence: CASSLGLARSYEQYF. CDR3 coding DNA: TGCGCCAGCAGCTTAGGACTAGCTCGGTCCTACGAGCAGTACTTC.

V is TRBV6-6 and J is TRBJ2-4; D unresolved. V dropped 8 bases and J dropped 9 bases, with 11 bases sitting between them. This CDR3 has 11 amino acids. Germline lookup yields CDR1 MNHNY and CDR2 SVGAGI (reference sequence). CDR3 amino acids: CASSQDGIQYF. Here the CDR3 DNA reads TGTGCCAGCTCGCAGGATGGCATTCAGTACTTC.

The V call is TRBV2, the J call TRBJ1-3; D is ambiguous. The CDR3 sequence is 14 residues long. Germline CDR1 reads SNHLY; CDR2 reads FYNNEI. V gave up 3 bases and J gave up 0 bases, with 6 bases separating them. DNA for the CDR3: TGTGCCAGCAGTGAGGACCACTCTGGAAACACCATATATTTT. Translating gives CASSEDHSGNTIYF.

This chain connects TRBV11-2 to TRBJ2-7; D may be TRBD1 (7 bases). The V gene's germline CDR1 is SGHAT and CDR2 FQNNGV. The CDR3 is 16 residues long. V was pared by 5 bases and J by 1 base, with 18 bases between. CDR3 loop: CASSPRWGDSSYEQYF. For the CDR3, the DNA is TGTGCCAGCAGCCCCAGATGGGGGGACAGTTCCTACGAGCAGTACTTC.

This chain joins TRBV10-3 and TRBJ1-1; no definite D call. V was pared by 7 bases and J by 1 base, with 7 bases between. Germline V gene data show CDR1 as ENHRY and CDR2 as SYGVKD. There are 12 residues in the CDR3. CDR3 sequence (DNA): TGTGCCATCACCGCGGGGAACACTGAAGCTTTCTTT. Translated, it gives CAITAGNTEAFF.

The V gene is TRBV6-1, the J gene TRBJ2-1; 11 bases are shared with TRBD2. Unmatched junction bases numbered 8, after V lost 4 bases and J lost 3 bases. This CDR3 is 17 amino acids long. Germline CDR1 MNHNS, CDR2 SASEGT. The CDR3 sequence is CASSGLAGPGGYNEQFF. The CDR3 DNA sequence: TGTGCCAGCAGTGGACTAGCGGGGCCCGGTGGCTACAATGAGCAGTTCTTC.

CDR3 nucleotides: TGTGCCAGCAGTCCTACGGAGCGGGAGGGCCCATGGGGTGAGCAGTTCTTC. It specifies CASSPTEREGPWGEQFF. The V gene is TRBV7-9, the J gene TRBJ2-1; the match to TRBD2 covers 10 bases. The length of the CDR3 is 17 residues. The V gene end was trimmed by 6 bases and the J gene end by 9 bases; junction bases not matched to a gene: 17. The germline V gene has CDR1 SEHNR and CDR2 FQNEAQ (reference sequence).

V gene TRBV27 combines with J gene TRBJ2-1; TRBD1 agrees at 7 bases. J gave up 15 bases and V 5 bases, and 13 bases lay outside the gene matches. The CDR3 has 13 residues. Germline V gene sequence: CDR1 MNHEY, CDR2 SMNVEV (reference sequence). CDR3 nucleotides: TGTGCCAGCAGTCCCATAGGACAGGTGGGGACGTTCTTC. Translation gives CASSPIGQVGTFF.

V gene TRBV5-1 combines with J gene TRBJ2-3; D not certain. Per the germline V gene, CDR1 is SGHRS and CDR2 is YFSETQ. Trimming stripped 1 base from V and 0 bases from J, with 6 bases between. The CDR3 has 14 amino acids. CDR3 in DNA: TGCGCCAGCAGCTTGCCGGAGAGCACAGATACGCAGTATTTT. Residues: CASSLPESTDTQYF.